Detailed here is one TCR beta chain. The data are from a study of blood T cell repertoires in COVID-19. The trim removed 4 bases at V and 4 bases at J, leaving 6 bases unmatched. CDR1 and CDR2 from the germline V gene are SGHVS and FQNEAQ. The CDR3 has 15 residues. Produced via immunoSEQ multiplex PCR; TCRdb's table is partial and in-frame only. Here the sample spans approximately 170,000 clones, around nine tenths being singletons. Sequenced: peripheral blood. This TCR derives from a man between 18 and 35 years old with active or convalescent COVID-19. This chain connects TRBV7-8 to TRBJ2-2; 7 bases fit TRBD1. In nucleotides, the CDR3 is TGTGCCAGCAGCTGGACAGGTTCGAGCACCGGGGAGCTGTTTTTT. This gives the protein CASSWTGSSTGELFF.